These 12 T cell receptor beta chains share one sample of origin, sequenced in a study of CD8+ T cells in alopecia areata. Pooled cells of cutaneous lymph node origin were sorted on CD4, CD8alpha, NKG2D, NKG2ACE and other markers. Sequencing used cDNA as its template, made by extracting RNA and reverse transcribing it. Sequencing used immunoSEQ multiplex PCR; TCRdb keeps in-frame clones, though not all of them. The sample includes over 250,000 clones, none of them occurring once. Sequenced input: CD4+ T cells sorted from a lymph node. These receptor sequences come from a C3H/HeJ mouse with alopecia areata. This mouse strain has H2-k as its MHC haplotype.

This clone was detected a few times. The genes and germline here are from mouse. The sequence runs out 4 residues before the end of the CDR3; the remainder is reconstructed from the germline J gene. The rearrangement uses TRBV3 and TRBJ2-5; TRBD1 aligns across 9 bases. This CDR3 spans 15 amino acids. Germline CDR1 and CDR2: SNHLY and FYNGKV (reference sequence). This CDR3 is CASSSTGGARDTQYF. The part of the CDR3 DNA that was read is TGTGCCAGCAGCTCCACAGGGGGCGCCAGGGAC.

On this clone itself: Mouse gene names and germline throughout. The missing CDR3 end, 4 residues past where the read stops, is filled in from the germline J gene. J is TRBJ2-7 and V is TRBV13-3; 10 nucleotides agree with TRBD2. The CDR3 is made up of 13 amino acids. The V gene end was trimmed by 5 bases and the J gene end by 2 bases; junction bases not matched to a gene: 1. Germline V CDR1 and CDR2: NNHDY, SYVADS. CDR3 protein: CASRDWGTYEQYF. The DNA read from the CDR3 is TGTGCCAGCAGGGACTGGGGGACCTAT.

This clone was counted between two and nine times. Here the gene names and germline are mouse. CDR3 sequence: CASGEPLGGPNTGQLYF. CDR3 DNA (partial): TGTGCCAGCGGTGAACCACTGGGGGGGCCCAACACCGGG. This chain connects TRBV13-2 to TRBJ2-2, with 11 positions matching TRBD2. The CDR3 extends 4 residues past the end of the read, so its final part is completed from the germline J gene. The V gene's germline CDR1 is NNHNN and CDR2 SYGAGS (reference sequence). The junction had 5 bases not matched to a gene; V was cut back by 2 bases and J by 2 bases. The CDR3 is made up of 17 amino acids.

Details on this clone: The gene names here belong to mouse. The read ends 4 residues early relative to the CDR3; the germline J gene fills the gap. The gene calls are TRBV1 and TRBJ1-2; possibly TRBD1 for D (6 bases). This CDR3 spans 15 amino acids. The V gene's germline CDR1 is NSQYPW and CDR2 LRSPGD (reference sequence). The ends were cut back, 0 bases at V and 4 bases at J, with 12 bases in the middle. The CDR3: CTCSADKQGTSDYTF. The covered CDR3 bases are TGCACCTGCAGTGCAGATAAACAGGGAACCTCC.

This clone was seen only a few times. The gene names given are mouse names. The read ends 3 residues before the CDR3 terminus; that terminus is restored from the germline J gene. V usage is TRBV13-3 and J usage is TRBJ1-6, with 10 bases fitting TRBD1. TRBJ1-6 counts as an open reading frame of uncertain function. V lost 1 base, J lost 9 bases, and 4 bases stayed unmatched. This CDR3 has 15 amino acids. Looked up from germline, CDR1 is NNHDY and CDR2 is SYVADS. The CDR3 sequence: CASSDLGQGSSPLYF. The covered CDR3 bases are TGTGCCAGCAGTGATTTGGGACAGGGGAGTTCGCCC.

This clone was seen only a few times. The listed genes are named as in mouse. The read ends 4 residues early relative to the CDR3; the germline J gene fills the gap. The V gene is TRBV29, the J gene TRBJ2-4, with D tentatively TRBD1 (6 bases). This CDR3 has 13 residues. CDR1 and CDR2 from the germline V gene are MSHET and SYDVDS. CDR3 DNA, as far as it was read: TGTGCTAGCAGTTTCCGGGACAAAAAC. Protein: CASSFRDKN. The entire CDR3 protein reads CASSFRDKNTLYF.

The table lists this clone with a few counts. Mouse gene names apply. From the germline J gene comes the end of the CDR3, since the read stops 4 residues before it. The chain carries TRBV13-1 and TRBJ2-3, with 7 nucleotides matching TRBD2. The V and J ends lost 1 base and 1 base, in that order; junction bases with no gene match: 3. Germline CDR1 reads NSHNY; CDR2 reads SYGAGN. The CDR3 totals 15 residues. The sequenced CDR3 bases are TGTGCCAGCAGTGATTTCGGGGGGGGTGCAGAA. Amino acid sequence: CASSDFGGGAE. The CDR3 in full is CASSDFGGGAETLYF.

This clone turned up a few times. Gene names and germline match the mouse. The CDR3 spells CASSQDSGRNSDYTF. The CDR3 DNA, read in part, is TGTGCCAGCAGCCAAGATTCAGGGAGGAACTCC. The J gene is TRBJ1-2, the V gene TRBV5, with D tentatively TRBD1 (5 bases). The CDR3 goes on 4 residues after the read ends, and that part is filled in from the germline J gene. V lost 0 bases and J lost 2, with 10 bases in between. Per the germline V gene, CDR1 is LGHNA and CDR2 is YNLKQL (reference sequence). CDR3 length: 15 residues.

A word on this clone: The gene names given are mouse names. The sequenced fragment ends 4 residues before the CDR3 boundary, so the rest is inferred from the germline J gene. The V gene is TRBV5, the J gene TRBJ2-5; 9 bases match TRBD2. The CDR3 loop spans 15 amino acids. Germline CDR1 LGHNA, CDR2 YNLKQL (reference sequence). The sequenced part of the CDR3 DNA is TGTGCCAGCAGCCAAGATAAACTGGGGGGTGAC. This encodes CASSQDKLGGD. The entire CDR3 is CASSQDKLGGDTQYF.

To note about this clone: Gene labels here are mouse ones. The CDR3 end is not reached by the read, which stops 4 residues before it; the germline J gene fills it in. The same CDR3 also results from other DNA sequences found in this sample. The chain has TRBV13-2 and TRBJ1-1, with 9 bases matching TRBD1. Germline-derived CDR1 and CDR2 are NNHNN and SYGAGS (reference sequence). J was trimmed by 1 base and V by 5 bases; bases with no gene match: 0. CDR3 length equals 13 residues. The CDR3: CASGGQGNTEVFF. The part of the CDR3 DNA that was read is TGTGCCAGCGGGGGACAGGGGAACACA.

This clone was seen a handful of times. Any gene name here is a mouse gene name. The read stops 4 residues short of the end of the CDR3; the missing end is completed from the germline J gene. The chain is built from TRBV13-2 and TRBJ2-5; TRBD1 aligns across 12 bases. The CDR3 totals 16 residues. The V gene end was trimmed by 4 bases and the J gene end by 1 base; junction bases not matched to a gene: 4. Germline V gene sequence: CDR1 NNHNN, CDR2 SYGAGS (reference sequence). The covered CDR3 bases are TGTGCCAGCGGTCTGGGACAGGGGGCTGACCAAGAC. Its protein is CASGLGQGADQD. The full CDR3 is CASGLGQGADQDTQYF.

In the case of this clone: Mouse gene names apply. Read coverage stops 4 residues before the CDR3 terminus; the germline J gene supplies the remainder. The chain links TRBV13-1 to TRBJ1-1, with 8 bases lining up with TRBD1. The V gene end was trimmed by 0 bases and the J gene end by 4 bases; junction bases not matched to a gene: 5. From germline, CDR1 is NSHNY and CDR2 SYGAGN. This CDR3 spans 15 amino acids. CDR3 DNA (partial): TGTGCCAGCAGTGATGTGGACAGGGCAGGCACA. Its translation: CASSDVDRAGT. The entire CDR3 protein is CASSDVDRAGTEVFF.